The entry below describes one T cell receptor (beta chain). This specimen comes from a study of T cell responses to AZD1222 COVID-19 vaccine. The ends lost 6 bases at V and 6 bases at J; junction bases unmatched: 8. Germline V gene data show CDR1 as MNHEY and CDR2 as SVGAGI. This CDR3 has 14 amino acids. TCRdb's copy holds only in-frame clones and misses some; the assay was immunoSEQ multiplex PCR. There are around 150,000 clones in the sample; approximately 90% occur only once, and roughly 4% lies in the top ten. The V and J genes are TRBV6-5 and TRBJ1-5, with TRBD1 matching over 7 bases. The TCR comes from an adult who received the AZD1222 COVID-19 vaccine. The sample in question was peripheral blood, obtained 28 days after the second AZD1222 dose. For the CDR3, the DNA is TGTGCCAGCAGACCCGGGACAGCCTTTCAGCCCCAGCATTTT. This sequence encodes CASRPGTAFQPQHF.